This entry concerns a single T cell receptor (beta chain). In its sample, this clone was seen once. Its antigen is currently not known. Base qualities are not provided; no much larger clone lies one nucleotide away. Library construction relied on the immunoSEQ multiplex PCR assay. The table comes from immuneACCESS by way of TCRdb, which keeps in-frame sequences with V and J called. Part of the clones is missing from these tables; in studies checked, under half for an unresolved V gene and the rest for unknown reasons. Within this sample are approximately 100,000 clones, with roughly 78% of them counted one time only. Clones ranked in the top ten supply roughly 2% of the sample. The CDR3 starts with the cysteine, ends with the phenylalanine, and has 15 residues. The DNA shown is the 45-base CDR3, in frame from base 1. The germline V gene (reference sequence) gives CDR1 as MNHEY and CDR2 as SMNVEV. Trimming removed 5 bases from V and 1 base from J, leaving 15 bases between the germline ends.

The data derive from a study of control samples from healthy donors and cancer patients (dated by TCRdb to about 2020). The origin of this receptor is a man aged 55 to 70 in good health. Sequenced: blood. The chain uses TRBV27 and TRBJ2-7, with no confident D gene call. CDR3 reads: CASSAAHAKSYEQYF. The sequenced DNA: TGTGCCAGCAGTGCGGCCCACGCCAAATCCTACGAGCAGTACTTC.